Listed below are T cell receptor beta chains from one sample, sequenced in a study of T cells in Graves' hyperthyroidism and ophthalmopathy. TCRdb re-derived calls from the multiplex PCR reads in MiXCR, one entry per CDR3 protein. This sample yields about 500,000 distinct CDR3 sequences, of which 13% to 15% are seen a single time; 15% to 20% belongs to the top ten. Sequenced: blood. All receptors come from a young woman with Graves' hyperthyroidism. Both conserved end residues are trimmed from each CDR3.

j_gene	v_gene	CDR3aa
TRBJ2-7	TRBV3-1	ASSSGGSATYEQY
TRBJ2-5	TRBV20-1	SARVGSVPVKTQY
TRBJ2-3	TRBV24-1	ATSDLMGVADTQY
TRBJ2-7	TRBV12-3/TRBV12-4	ASSLLGLAVDEQY
TRBJ2-1	TRBV12-3/TRBV12-4	ASGGRGLEDNEQF
TRBJ2-7	TRBV19	ASSIEGLAGGYSYEQY
TRBJ1-1	TRBV11-1	ASSRQEGRRNTEAF
TRBJ2-6	TRBV6-2/TRBV6-3	ASSSPRAAKSSGANVLT
TRBJ2-7	TRBV27	ASSLWGTSGRFDEQY
TRBJ1-2	TRBV7-8	ASSLTRDSSNYGYT
TRBJ2-7	TRBV11-2	ASSPGDRGAYEQY
TRBJ2-7	TRBV5-1	ASRIGQASYEQY
TRBJ2-5	TRBV5-1	ASSIERDRLQETQY
TRBJ1-2	TRBV7-9	ASSLRDSDGYT
TRBJ2-5	TRBV29-1	SVDRQQQETQY
TRBJ1-2	TRBV6-1	ASSYDSVDEDGYT
TRBJ1-1	TRBV19	ASSGRTGGFTEAF
TRBJ1-1	TRBV11-2	ASSYENTEAF
TRBJ1-4	TRBV5-5	ASSSRGTPNEKLF
TRBJ1-2	TRBV18	ASSPRDRGRPNYGYT
TRBJ2-1	TRBV10-1	ASSVAEYNEQF
TRBJ1-3	TRBV12-3/TRBV12-4	ASTTDERGDTIY
TRBJ1-1	TRBV4-1	ASSQDRDRAFTEAF
TRBJ2-5	TRBV2	ASRDLSSNIQETQY
TRBJ1-1	TRBV29-1	SVLKLRDRVSAF
TRBJ2-4	TRBV6-2/TRBV6-3	ASSGGGGENIQY
TRBJ2-3	TRBV15	ATSREGQGAYTQY